This TCR beta chain was recovered during a study of cytomegalovirus exposure and HLA in healthy donors. Across the study: Sequencing of 150 million to 200 million T cells in an earlier analysis found approximately 120 million unique TCR beta sequences.

The PCR used 60 Vbeta and 13 Jbeta primers. TCRdb keeps only in-frame clones here, not all; method: immunoSEQ multiplex PCR. The table shows roughly 110,000 clones, with approximately 80% occurring only once. From germline, CDR1 is SGHAT and CDR2 FQNNGV. The CDR3 length is 13 residues. Trimming left V 1 base short and J 4 bases short, with 8 bases between. On this clone: Its antigen is unidentified.

Regarding the study as a whole: Most subjects had HLA-A and HLA-B alleles reportedly predicted accurately by TCR beta sequences. No immune exposure information besides CMV serostatus was available.

The sequence was obtained from a man aged 60-69 years in good health and CMV-seronegative. Sequenced: PBMCs. The chain recombines TRBV11-2 with TRBJ2-7; a weak D match, TRBD2 (6 bases). The CDR3 DNA reads TGTGCCAGCAGCTTAGGACTAGAGTACGAGCAGTACGTC. Its translation is CASSLGLEYEQYV.